Listed below are T cell receptor beta chains from one sample, sequenced in a study of blood T cell repertoires in COVID-19. The table came from immunoSEQ multiplex PCR; TCRdb's copy has only in-frame clones and leaves some out. This sample has 9,000 to 15,000 clones, with over 75% found just once. Sequenced input: peripheral blood. Receptors were obtained from a man older than 75 with acute or convalescent COVID-19. Each CDR3 is given with its conserved first and last residue. A D gene is named only where the DNA matches it firmly. The size field is filled for only some rows; it gives once, few, many or a size class.

CDR3 length: 14
V gene: TRBV19
clone size: -
D gene: TRBD1
J gene: TRBJ2-1
CDR3 DNA: TGTGCCTGGGCGCCGGCAGGGGGATACAATGAGCAGTTCTTC
CDR3 protein: CAWAPAGGYNEQFF

CDR3 length: 14
V gene: TRBV18
clone size: few
D gene: -
J gene: TRBJ1-1
CDR3 DNA: TGTGCCAGCTCACCATTTTCCCAGAACACTGAAGCTTTCTTT
CDR3 protein: CASSPFSQNTEAFF

CDR3 length: 16
V gene: TRBV27
clone size: medium-sized
D gene: -
J gene: TRBJ1-1
CDR3 DNA: TGTGCCAGCAGTAGGACAGTCCTGAGGCATTACACTGAAGCTTTCTTT
CDR3 protein: CASSRTVLRHYTEAFF

CDR3 length: 15
V gene: TRBV5-1
clone size: -
D gene: TRBD1
J gene: TRBJ2-7
CDR3 DNA: TGCGCCAGCAGCTTGGATGGGACAGGGGAGGACGAGCAGTACTTC
CDR3 protein: CASSLDGTGEDEQYF

CDR3 length: 15
V gene: TRBV3-1/TRBV3-2
clone size: -
D gene: TRBD2
J gene: TRBJ2-7
CDR3 DNA: TGTGCCAGCAGCCAGGGGGGGACTGCTTCCTACGAGCAGTACTTC
CDR3 protein: CASSQGGTASYEQYF

CDR3 length: 13
V gene: TRBV5-6
clone size: -
D gene: -
J gene: TRBJ2-5
CDR3 DNA: TGTGCCAGCAGCTACGACAGGTTAGAGACCCAGTACTTC
CDR3 protein: CASSYDRLETQYF

CDR3 length: 15
V gene: TRBV28
clone size: -
D gene: -
J gene: TRBJ2-5
CDR3 DNA: TGTGCCAGCAGTTTTACCCGGAGGGGACGAGAGACCCAGTACTTC
CDR3 protein: CASSFTRRGRETQYF

CDR3 length: 16
V gene: TRBV3-1/TRBV3-2
clone size: -
D gene: -
J gene: TRBJ1-2
CDR3 DNA: TGTGCCAGCAGCCATAACCGTCGACAGAGTTACTATGGCTACACCTTC
CDR3 protein: CASSHNRRQSYYGYTF

CDR3 length: 17
V gene: TRBV7-2
clone size: -
D gene: TRBD2
J gene: TRBJ2-3
CDR3 DNA: TGTGCCAGCAGCTTAGTAGGGCTAGCGGGGGGGTCAGATACGCAGTATTTT
CDR3 protein: CASSLVGLAGGSDTQYF

CDR3 length: 14
V gene: TRBV5-5
clone size: once
D gene: -
J gene: TRBJ1-5
CDR3 DNA: TGTGCCAGCAGCCCTGTCCTTGGCAATCAGCCCCAGCATTTT
CDR3 protein: CASSPVLGNQPQHF

CDR3 length: 13
V gene: TRBV6-5
clone size: few
D gene: -
J gene: TRBJ1-5
CDR3 DNA: TGTGCCACGCAGGGATATAGCAATCAGCCCCAGCATTTT
CDR3 protein: CATQGYSNQPQHF

CDR3 length: 12
V gene: TRBV7-4
clone size: -
D gene: -
J gene: TRBJ2-7
CDR3 DNA: TGTGCCAGCAGCTTAAGCGGGCTGGCGCAGTACTTC
CDR3 protein: CASSLSGLAQYF

CDR3 length: 14
V gene: TRBV7-2
clone size: -
D gene: TRBD2
J gene: TRBJ2-5
CDR3 DNA: TGTGCCAGCAGCTTGACTAGCGGGACAGAGACCCAGTACTTC
CDR3 protein: CASSLTSGTETQYF

CDR3 length: 12
V gene: TRBV19
clone size: -
D gene: -
J gene: TRBJ1-2
CDR3 DNA: TGTGCCAGTAGTACTGACACGGCTGGCTACACCTTC
CDR3 protein: CASSTDTAGYTF

CDR3 length: 12
V gene: TRBV28
clone size: -
D gene: -
J gene: TRBJ1-5
CDR3 DNA: TGTGCCAGCAGAAGGGGTCTTCAGCCCCAGCATTTT
CDR3 protein: CASRRGLQPQHF

CDR3 length: 19
V gene: TRBV15
clone size: -
D gene: TRBD1
J gene: TRBJ1-4
CDR3 DNA: TGTGCCACCAGCCCAGAGCCCCTCGGCGCACAGGGGGCGAGTGAAAAACTGTTTTTT
CDR3 protein: CATSPEPLGAQGASEKLFF

CDR3 length: 16
V gene: TRBV18
clone size: -
D gene: TRBD1
J gene: TRBJ1-3
CDR3 DNA: TGTGCCAGCTCACCACCCCAGGGGGCTTATGGAAACACCATATATTTT
CDR3 protein: CASSPPQGAYGNTIYF

CDR3 length: 12
V gene: TRBV6-5
clone size: -
D gene: -
J gene: TRBJ2-1
CDR3 DNA: TGTGCCACCCGCAGACAGGACAATGAGCAGTTCTTC
CDR3 protein: CATRRQDNEQFF

CDR3 length: 18
V gene: TRBV5-1
clone size: -
D gene: TRBD2
J gene: TRBJ2-7
CDR3 DNA: TGCGCCAGCAGCTTGGGACTAGCGGGGGGGTTAAGCTCCTACGAGCAGTACTTC
CDR3 protein: CASSLGLAGGLSSYEQYF

CDR3 length: 16
V gene: TRBV2
clone size: -
D gene: TRBD1
J gene: TRBJ2-7
CDR3 DNA: TGTGCCAGCAGTGACTCCGGGACAGGGGGTTTATACGAGCAGTACTTC
CDR3 protein: CASSDSGTGGLYEQYF

CDR3 length: 14
V gene: TRBV2
clone size: -
D gene: -
J gene: TRBJ1-4
CDR3 DNA: TGTGCCAGCAGGGGGGCCCAAATGCCCGAAAAACTGTTTTTT
CDR3 protein: CASRGAQMPEKLFF

CDR3 length: 13
V gene: TRBV2
clone size: -
D gene: -
J gene: TRBJ2-7
CDR3 DNA: TGTGCCACCCTTCCGCCAGGACAGTACTGGGGATACTTC
CDR3 protein: CATLPPGQYWGYF

CDR3 length: 14
V gene: TRBV5-8
clone size: -
D gene: TRBD2
J gene: TRBJ2-1
CDR3 DNA: TGTGCCAGTTTTAGCGGGGTCTTCCACAATGAGCAGTTCTTC
CDR3 protein: CASFSGVFHNEQFF

CDR3 length: 15
V gene: TRBV7-2
clone size: -
D gene: -
J gene: TRBJ1-6
CDR3 DNA: TGTGCCAGCAGCTTAGCTCCGGGGGGCGAGTCACCCCTCCACTTT
CDR3 protein: CASSLAPGGESPLHF

CDR3 length: 15
V gene: TRBV2
clone size: -
D gene: TRBD1
J gene: TRBJ2-7
CDR3 DNA: TGTGCCAGCAGCGTGGGACAGGGGGGCTCCTACGAGCAGTACTTC
CDR3 protein: CASSVGQGGSYEQYF

CDR3 length: 17
V gene: TRBV5-1
clone size: once
D gene: -
J gene: TRBJ2-3
CDR3 DNA: TGCGCCAGCAGCACCAATGTAGCGGCTACTAGCACAGATACGCAGTATTTT
CDR3 protein: CASSTNVAATSTDTQYF

CDR3 length: 16
V gene: TRBV9
clone size: -
D gene: TRBD2
J gene: TRBJ2-3
CDR3 DNA: TGTGCCAGCAGCGTAGACATCGGGGGGGCCACAGATACGCAGTATTTT
CDR3 protein: CASSVDIGGATDTQYF

CDR3 length: 16
V gene: TRBV27
clone size: once
D gene: TRBD1
J gene: TRBJ1-3
CDR3 DNA: TGTGCCAGCAGCCCTACAGGGGGCGCCTCTGGAAACACCATATATTTT
CDR3 protein: CASSPTGGASGNTIYF

CDR3 length: 15
V gene: TRBV6-1
clone size: -
D gene: -
J gene: TRBJ1-2
CDR3 DNA: TGTGCCAGCAGTGAAGCTTGGGGGGTCCTATCTGGCTACACCTTC
CDR3 protein: CASSEAWGVLSGYTF

CDR3 length: 12
V gene: TRBV5-6
clone size: -
D gene: -
J gene: TRBJ1-1
CDR3 DNA: TGTGCCAGCAGTTGGGCCTACAGAGAAGCTTTCTTT
CDR3 protein: CASSWAYREAFF

CDR3 length: 15
V gene: TRBV9
clone size: -
D gene: TRBD2
J gene: TRBJ2-7
CDR3 DNA: TGTGCCAGCAGCGTAGGTACGGGGGGGCTCTACGAGCAGTACTTC
CDR3 protein: CASSVGTGGLYEQYF

CDR3 length: 15
V gene: TRBV3-1/TRBV3-2
clone size: -
D gene: TRBD1
J gene: TRBJ1-1
CDR3 DNA: TGTGCCAGCAGCCCAGTGACAGGGAGTAGCACTGAAGCTTTCTTT
CDR3 protein: CASSPVTGSSTEAFF

CDR3 length: 13
V gene: TRBV5-4
clone size: once
D gene: -
J gene: TRBJ2-2
CDR3 DNA: TGTGCCAGCAGCTTTGCCAGAACCGGGGAGCTGTTTTTT
CDR3 protein: CASSFARTGELFF

CDR3 length: 14
V gene: TRBV15
clone size: once
D gene: -
J gene: TRBJ2-6
CDR3 DNA: TGTGCCACCAGCAGTATCTCTGGGGCCAACGTCCTGACTTTC
CDR3 protein: CATSSISGANVLTF

CDR3 length: 17
V gene: TRBV3-1/TRBV3-2
clone size: -
D gene: TRBD1
J gene: TRBJ1-6
CDR3 DNA: TGTGCCAGCAGCCTGGGACAGGGTGTTACTCCCAATTCACCCCTCCACTTT
CDR3 protein: CASSLGQGVTPNSPLHF

CDR3 length: 15
V gene: TRBV7-9
clone size: few
D gene: -
J gene: TRBJ1-1
CDR3 DNA: TGTGCCAGCAGCTTAGCTGCAGGTATTAACACTGAAGCTTTCTTT
CDR3 protein: CASSLAAGINTEAFF

CDR3 length: 13
V gene: TRBV5-4
clone size: -
D gene: -
J gene: TRBJ1-1
CDR3 DNA: TGTGCCAGCAGCTTGTTGGGGGCCTCTGAAGCTTTCTTT
CDR3 protein: CASSLLGASEAFF

CDR3 length: 15
V gene: TRBV14
clone size: -
D gene: -
J gene: TRBJ1-6
CDR3 DNA: TGTGCCAGCAGCCAAGGCCGAGGGCTCAATTCACCCCTCCACTTT
CDR3 protein: CASSQGRGLNSPLHF

CDR3 length: 16
V gene: TRBV11-2
clone size: -
D gene: TRBD1
J gene: TRBJ2-2
CDR3 DNA: TGTGCCAGCAGCTTAGATTGGACAGGGTCTACCGGGGAGCTGTTTTTT
CDR3 protein: CASSLDWTGSTGELFF

CDR3 length: 16
V gene: TRBV4-2
clone size: -
D gene: TRBD1
J gene: TRBJ1-4
CDR3 DNA: TGTGCCAGCAGCCAAGGCGCAAGGACAGGGAATGAAAAACTGTTTTTT
CDR3 protein: CASSQGARTGNEKLFF

CDR3 length: 12
V gene: TRBV15
clone size: few
D gene: -
J gene: TRBJ1-2
CDR3 DNA: TGTGCCACCAGCAGGGGCATCGATGGCTACACCTTC
CDR3 protein: CATSRGIDGYTF

CDR3 length: 14
V gene: TRBV4-1
clone size: -
D gene: -
J gene: TRBJ1-2
CDR3 DNA: TGCGCCAGCAGCTTCAGGGTCGGTCTCGATGGCTACACCTTC
CDR3 protein: CASSFRVGLDGYTF

CDR3 length: 14
V gene: TRBV4-1
clone size: -
D gene: TRBD1
J gene: TRBJ1-2
CDR3 DNA: TGCGCCAGCAGCCAAAGAGACAGGGGGCAAGGCTACACCTTC
CDR3 protein: CASSQRDRGQGYTF

CDR3 length: 17
V gene: TRBV27
clone size: -
D gene: -
J gene: TRBJ1-2
CDR3 DNA: TGTGCCAGCAGTTTATGGGCAGTCCCGGGCCGACAGACGATCTACACCTTC
CDR3 protein: CASSLWAVPGRQTIYTF

CDR3 length: 14
V gene: TRBV6-5
clone size: -
D gene: TRBD1
J gene: TRBJ1-3
CDR3 DNA: TGTGCCATGGGGACAGGGGGCTTTGGAAACACCATATATTTT
CDR3 protein: CAMGTGGFGNTIYF

CDR3 length: 16
V gene: TRBV30
clone size: -
D gene: TRBD1
J gene: TRBJ2-3
CDR3 DNA: TGTGCCTTCCACCTCCGGGACAGGGGGAGAACAGATACACAGTATTTT
CDR3 protein: CAFHLRDRGRTDTQYF

CDR3 length: 14
V gene: TRBV5-1
clone size: -
D gene: -
J gene: TRBJ2-7
CDR3 DNA: TGCGCCAGCAGCTCTGGGCCGAGCTCCTACGAGCAGTACTTC
CDR3 protein: CASSSGPSSYEQYF

CDR3 length: 13
V gene: TRBV29-1
clone size: -
D gene: TRBD1
J gene: TRBJ2-1
CDR3 DNA: TGCAGCGTTGAGAGGGACAGGGTTGGTGAGCAGTTCTTC
CDR3 protein: CSVERDRVGEQFF

CDR3 length: 13
V gene: TRBV6-5
clone size: -
D gene: -
J gene: TRBJ2-7
CDR3 DNA: TGTGCCAGCAGCCTCAGGGCCCCATACGAGCAGTACTTC
CDR3 protein: CASSLRAPYEQYF

CDR3 length: 14
V gene: TRBV9
clone size: -
D gene: TRBD2
J gene: TRBJ2-1
CDR3 DNA: TGTGCCAGCAGCCTCGATCTGGGGGGGAATGAGCAGTTCTTC
CDR3 protein: CASSLDLGGNEQFF

CDR3 length: 14
V gene: TRBV4-2
clone size: once
D gene: TRBD1
J gene: TRBJ1-5
CDR3 DNA: TGTGCCAGCAGCCTCGACAGGGGTCGCCAGCCCCAGCATTTT
CDR3 protein: CASSLDRGRQPQHF

CDR3 length: 15
V gene: TRBV28
clone size: -
D gene: TRBD1
J gene: TRBJ1-4
CDR3 DNA: TGTGCCAGCAGTTTTGCTGGACAGGGGGACGAAAAACTGTTTTTT
CDR3 protein: CASSFAGQGDEKLFF

CDR3 length: 15
V gene: TRBV2
clone size: once
D gene: TRBD2
J gene: TRBJ2-3
CDR3 DNA: TGTGCCAGCAGTGAAGAGGCGGGGGGGCGGAGTACGCAGTATTTT
CDR3 protein: CASSEEAGGRSTQYF

CDR3 length: 16
V gene: TRBV11-3
clone size: -
D gene: TRBD2
J gene: TRBJ2-3
CDR3 DNA: TGTGCCAGCAGCTCCTCCTTGAAGACGGGGGGGAATACGCAGTATTTT
CDR3 protein: CASSSSLKTGGNTQYF

CDR3 length: 16
V gene: TRBV19
clone size: -
D gene: TRBD2
J gene: TRBJ2-3
CDR3 DNA: TGTGCCAGCCGGAAGCGGGGGGGACACAGCACAGATACGCAGTATTTT
CDR3 protein: CASRKRGGHSTDTQYF

CDR3 length: 17
V gene: TRBV9
clone size: -
D gene: TRBD1
J gene: TRBJ1-1
CDR3 DNA: TGTGCCAGCAGCCTAGCTCCGACAGGGAGCAGGGGGACTGAAGCTTTCTTT
CDR3 protein: CASSLAPTGSRGTEAFF

CDR3 length: 14
V gene: TRBV19
clone size: -
D gene: -
J gene: TRBJ1-2
CDR3 DNA: TGTGCCAGTAGTAATTCGGGACTAAGCTATGGCTACACCTTC
CDR3 protein: CASSNSGLSYGYTF